Ten or more counts support the clone carrying this T cell receptor (beta chain). TCRdb used MiXCR to reprocess the 5' RACE reads, holding one entry per CDR3 protein. The sample lists 25,000 to 35,000 distinct CDR3 sequences, approximately 5% occurring once. The sample is drawn from a study of early T cells in non-severe SARS-CoV-2 infection. The CDR3 contains 15 residues. Germline CDR1 is DFQATT and CDR2 is SNEGSKA (reference sequence). Between the trimmed V and J ends, which lost 0 bases and 5 bases, there was a span of 11 bases. The sequence was obtained from an adult who was a healthcare worker with PCR-confirmed SARS-CoV-2 infection or an uninfected control (not recorded which). This rearrangement joins TRBV20-1 to TRBJ1-6, with D maybe TRBD1 (6 bases). Sequenced input: whole blood. In nucleotides, the CDR3 is TGCAGTGCTAGAGATTACAGGGCGGATAATTCACCCCTCCACTTT. This translates into CSARDYRADNSPLHF.